This entry lists 14 T cell receptor beta chains sequenced from one sample in a study of shared clonotypes between healthy human individuals. Profiled with immunoSEQ multiplex PCR; TCRdb holds only in-frame clones, not every one. This sample carries about 490,000 clones, 76% of them seen once, and the ten largest clones take 13%. Sequenced sample: PBMCs. The origin of the receptors is a woman in her thirties or forties in good health. Some clones in this sample may be carry-over from other donors' samples.

This rearrangement joins TRBV5-1 to TRBJ1-1; D gene uncertain. The germline V gene has CDR1 SGHRS and CDR2 YFSETQ. There are 14 residues in the CDR3. Trimming left V 3 bases short and J 4 bases short, with 13 bases between. The CDR3 bases are TGCGCCAGCAGCTCCGGCCCCGAGAGCACTGAAGCTTTCTTT. It codes for CASSSGPESTEAFF.

The V call is TRBV7-8, the J call TRBJ2-7, with 12 bases aligning to TRBD2. The CDR3 is 14 residues long. The germline V gene encodes CDR1 SGHVS and CDR2 FQNEAQ. Germline trimming cut 5 bases from V and 7 bases from J; bases unmatched to any gene: 6. CDR3 loop: CASSPGLAGREQYF. In nucleotides, the CDR3 is TGTGCCAGCAGCCCAGGACTAGCGGGAAGGGAGCAGTACTTC.

As DNA, the CDR3 is TGCAGCGTTGAACGGGGGCTAGCGGGAGGGTCCGAGCAGTACTTC. Translated, it gives CSVERGLAGGSEQYF. The chain has TRBV29-1 and TRBJ2-7; 12 nucleotides agree with TRBD2. The germline gives CDR1 SQVTM, CDR2 ANQGSEA. The length of the CDR3 is 15 residues. Unmatched junction bases numbered 8, after V lost 2 bases and J lost 6 bases.

CDR3 DNA: TGTGCCTGGGGGGAGGGGAACACTGAAGCTTTCTTT. Translated: CAWGEGNTEAFF. The chain joins TRBV30 to TRBJ1-1, with D unclear. The V end lost 5 bases, the J end lost 1 base, and 8 bases lay between the germline ends. CDR3 length: 12 residues. CDR1 GTSNPN and CDR2 SVGIG come from the germline V gene (reference sequence).

This clone was seen only a few times. V is TRBV19 and J is TRBJ2-3, with D unresolved. CDR3 size: 14 residues. From germline, CDR1 is LNHDA and CDR2 SQIVND (reference sequence). Trimming took 3 bases from V and 3 from J, leaving 10 bases between them. CDR3 bases: TGTGCCAGTAGTATTTTTGCAGCTACAGATACGCAGTATTTT. Amino acid sequence: CASSIFAATDTQYF.

V usage is TRBV11-2 and J usage is TRBJ1-1; D is possibly TRBD1 (6 bases). V was cut by 3 bases and J by 6 bases, with 14 bases left in between. The CDR3 runs to 14 residues. Germline lookup yields CDR1 SGHAT and CDR2 FQNNGV. The CDR3 protein is CASSFRGAGAEAFF. The CDR3, as DNA: TGTGCCAGCAGCTTTAGGGGGGCAGGGGCTGAAGCTTTCTTT.

Concerning this clone: A far larger clone is a single base away, which makes a read error likely. The V gene is TRBV5-4, the J gene TRBJ2-7, with TRBD2 as a possible D gene (6 bases). Germline values: CDR1 SGHNT, CDR2 YYREEE (reference sequence). This CDR3 region has 15 residues. CDR3 sequence (DNA): TGTGCCAGCAGCTTAGGCGGGGCGAGCTCCCACGAGCAGTACTTC. It codes for CASSLGGASSHEQYF.

This rearrangement joins TRBV9 to TRBJ2-3; unclear D gene. The CDR3 runs to 14 residues. V lost 2 bases to trimming and J lost 3 bases, with 10 bases between them. CDR1 is SGDLS and CDR2 is YYNGEE in the germline V gene. The CDR3 coding sequence is TGTGCCAGCAGCGTGATGGAGAGGACAGATACGCAGTATTTT. Protein product: CASSVMERTDTQYF.

This clone was recorded a few times. Mismatch with germline at one junction end may stem from a read error. The chain combines TRBV7-7 with TRBJ2-2; a weak D match, TRBD2 (5 bases). CDR1 and CDR2 (germline): SSHAT, FNYEAQ (reference sequence). CDR3 length: 14 amino acids. CDR3 sequence: CASSYGRETGELFF. Here the CDR3 DNA reads TGTGCTAGCAGCTATGGACGGGAAACCGGGGAGCTGTTTTTT.

The sample holds a few counts of this clone. The rearrangement uses TRBV14 and TRBJ2-1; 10 positions agree with TRBD2. Unmatched junction bases numbered 23, after V lost 1 base and J lost 2 bases. The germline V gene encodes CDR1 SGHDN and CDR2 FVKESK. The length of the CDR3 is 23 residues. The CDR3 nucleotides read TGTGCCAGCAGCCAAGGGGGGTGGTGGCCTAGCGGGAGAATTTCCCCCACCTACAATGAGCAGTTCTTC. Protein sequence: CASSQGGWWPSGRISPTYNEQFF.

The gene calls are TRBV18 and TRBJ2-4, with 7 bases identical to TRBD2. Germline CDR1 is KGHSH and CDR2 is LQKENI. CDR3 size: 21 residues. J was trimmed by 0 bases and V by 1 base; bases with no gene match: 18. This CDR3 is CASSPRDGSGVPGLAKNIQYF. The CDR3 DNA follows: TGTGCCAGCTCACCACGGGATGGCAGCGGGGTGCCAGGTTTAGCCAAAAACATTCAGTACTTC.

This chain connects TRBV4-3 to TRBJ2-5; D is perhaps TRBD1 or TRBD2 (5 bases each). V lost 2 bases, J lost 2 bases, and 9 bases lay in between. Germline assignment: CDR1 LGHNA and CDR2 YSLEER. The length of the CDR3 is 14 residues. Here the CDR3 reads CASSQMGRQETQYF. The CDR3 DNA reads TGCGCCAGCAGCCAAATGGGACGACAAGAGACCCAGTACTTC.

The rearrangement uses TRBV5-6 and TRBJ2-7, with D perhaps TRBD1 or TRBD2 (6 bases each). V was pared by 2 bases and J by 7 bases, with 22 bases between. CDR3 length: 16 amino acids. Germline V gene sequence: CDR1 SGHDT, CDR2 YYEEEE. CDR3 region: CASSLFGTGRRGEQYF. The CDR3 nucleotides are TGTGCCAGCAGCTTATTTGGGACTGGGCGTAGGGGGGAGCAGTACTTC. The whole variable domain, filled in from reference TRBV5-6 and TRBJ2-7, reads DAGVTQSPTHLIKTRGQQVTLRCSPKSGHDTVSWYQQALGQGPQFIFQYYEEEERQRGNFPDRFSGHQFPNYSSELNVNALLLGDSALYLCASSLFGTGRRGEQYFGPGTRLTVT.

This chain joins TRBV27 and TRBJ2-1; 7 positions agree with TRBD1. Germline V gene data show CDR1 as MNHEY and CDR2 as SMNVEV (reference sequence). Germline trimming cut 3 bases from V and 4 bases from J; bases unmatched to any gene: 6. The CDR3 is 15 residues long. As DNA, the CDR3 is TGTGCCAGCAGTTTGGGACAGCCCCGGTACAATGAGCAGTTCTTC. Its protein is CASSLGQPRYNEQFF.